This T cell receptor beta chain was observed in a study of T-cell memory formation after mild COVID-19. TCRdb reprocessed the 5' RACE reads via MiXCR and lists one record per CDR3 protein. The sample shows about 430,000 distinct CDR3 sequences, roughly 17% of them seen only once. Whole-study results and caveats: Whether second-wave clones peaking at day 37 were SARS-CoV-2 specific went unconfirmed. Memory cells collected pre-infection included some clones that later responded, suggesting cross-reactive memory joined. Contracting clones, day 15 to 85, had balanced CD4/CD8, and later expanders favored CD4+.

CDR1 SGHVS and CDR2 FQNEAQ come from the germline V gene. V lost 5 bases and J 1 base, leaving 14 bases between the germline ends. The CDR3 has 15 amino acids. This clonotype was seen a few times. Its antigen is as yet unknown. The sequencing sample was made of PBMCs or a T cell subset sorted from them (not recorded which). V and J are TRBV7-8 and TRBJ1-2, with a weak D call TRBD1 (6 bases). The TCR sequence derives from a man between 18 and 35 years old who had mild COVID-19 (a few samples of this study predate the infection). Cell type and time point are not known. This chain's CDR3 is CASSEGKGVNYGYTF. CDR3 sequence (DNA): TGTGCCAGCAGCGAGGGGAAGGGGGTTAACTATGGCTACACCTTC.